This T cell receptor (beta chain) is from a study of OX40 agonist ivuxolimab in advanced cancers. Details on this clone: No antigen is known for it.

Regarding the study as a whole: The work left the antigen specificity of expanded peripheral T cells undetermined.

Sequenced by immunoSEQ multiplex PCR; TCRdb stores in-frame clones only, minus some. This table has over 70,000 clones, roughly 83% appearing once. Trimming stripped 5 bases from V and 1 base from J, with 8 bases between. The length of the CDR3 is 13 residues. Germline-derived CDR1 and CDR2 are MNHEY and SMNVEV (reference sequence). Sequencing used CD4+ or CD8+ T cells sorted from blood, obtained in a trial of the OX40 agonist ivuxolimab. The gene calls are TRBV27 and TRBJ1-1, with TRBD1 as a possible D gene (6 bases). The receptor was derived from an adult with an advanced solid tumor such as melanoma, head and neck, liver or kidney cancer. The CDR3 is CASSLGGNTEAFF. The CDR3 nucleotides read TGTGCCAGCAGTCTAGGGGGGAACACTGAAGCTTTCTTT.